What follows describes a single TCR beta chain. The protocol was immunoSEQ multiplex PCR, while the TCRdb copy is restricted to in-frame clones and leaves out a portion. Of more than 350,000 clones in the sample, approximately 90% were seen once. The data are from a study of Ad26.COV2.S vaccination and SARS-CoV-2 variants. Specified treatment: some 20 received Ad26.COV2.S at low or high dose, single or two shots; roughly five received placebo; per-sample allocation not given. Day 63 following the first vaccine or placebo injection was when the samples were taken. What was given as vaccine was an Ad26 vector encoding Wuhan-strain SARS-CoV-2 spike. The clonotype comes from a person aged 18-60 years who received the Ad26.COV2.S COVID-19 vaccine or a placebo. Sample: peripheral blood, taken in a trial of Ad26.COV2.S vaccine versus placebo.

The DNA for the CDR3 is TGTGCCAGCAGCCCCAGGGCCGCAAGCTCCTACGAGCAGTACTTC. This gives the protein CASSPRAASSYEQYF. The chain couples TRBV5-4 to TRBJ2-7; D may be TRBD1 (5 bases). CDR3 length: 15 residues. V was pared by 4 bases and J by 0 bases, with 14 bases between. CDR1 and CDR2 (germline): SGHNT, YYREEE (reference sequence).